A selection of T cell receptor beta chains follows, all from one sample in a study of blood T cell repertoires in COVID-19. The assay was immunoSEQ multiplex PCR, and TCRdb's table has in-frame clones only and misses some. The sample yields roughly 100,000 clones, around 81% seen once. The sample consisted of peripheral blood. The receptors derive from an older woman with acute or convalescent COVID-19. Both conserved end residues are part of each CDR3. Each record gives: clone size, D gene, J gene, V gene, CDR3 protein, CDR3 DNA. The D gene is left open where the match is weak. Rows give clone size only sometimes, using once, few, many, or a class for an expanded clone.

NA	NA	TRBJ2-7	TRBV5-1	CASSLTQDFTYEQYF	TGCGCCAGCAGCTTAACCCAGGACTTCACCTACGAGCAGTACTTC
NA	TRBD1	TRBJ1-4	TRBV19	CASSTTGLNEKLFF	TGTGCCAGTAGCACGACAGGGCTAAATGAAAAACTGTTTTTT
NA	NA	TRBJ1-5	TRBV19	CASTDVGGSSNQPQHF	TGTGCCAGTACCGACGTGGGGGGAAGTAGCAATCAGCCCCAGCATTTT
NA	NA	TRBJ1-5	TRBV12-3/TRBV12-4	CASSQYSNQPQHF	TGTGCCAGCAGCCAATACAGTAATCAGCCCCAGCATTTT
few	NA	TRBJ1-5	TRBV6-1	CASSEYSREGQPQHF	TGTGCCAGCAGTGAATACTCCAGGGAAGGTCAGCCCCAGCATTTT
NA	TRBD2	TRBJ2-7	TRBV27	CASSPGLAGGPWEQYF	TGTGCCAGCAGTCCGGGACTAGCGGGAGGGCCGTGGGAGCAGTACTTC
NA	NA	TRBJ2-7	TRBV6-5	CASSYAGDPYEQYF	TGTGCCAGCAGTTATGCAGGGGATCCCTACGAGCAGTACTTC
once	TRBD2	TRBJ2-4	TRBV3-1/TRBV3-2	CASSPRAGGPNIQYF	TGTGCCAGCAGCCCAAGGGCGGGAGGGCCCAACATTCAGTACTTC
NA	NA	TRBJ2-1	TRBV7-5	CVRSSPTRGRGEGSYNEQFF	TGTGTCAGAAGCTCCCCCACCCGGGGCAGGGGGGAAGGCTCCTACAATGAGCAGTTCTTC
NA	TRBD2	TRBJ2-2	TRBV9	CASSYSAAGEAGELFF	TGTGCCAGCAGTTACAGCGCAGCGGGAGAGGCCGGGGAGCTGTTTTTT
few	NA	TRBJ1-2	TRBV6-2/TRBV6-3	CASSYVAYGYTF	TGTGCCAGCAGTTACGTGGCCTATGGCTACACCTTC
NA	NA	TRBJ1-1	TRBV29-1	CSVEDGEGKTEAFF	TGCAGCGTTGAAGATGGGGAGGGTAAGACTGAAGCTTTCTTT
NA	NA	TRBJ2-2	TRBV12-1	CASSFCREVTGELFF	TGTGCCAGCAGCTTTTGCAGGGAGGTCACCGGGGAGCTGTTTTTT
NA	NA	TRBJ2-5	TRBV3-1/TRBV3-2	CASSPLGLPRLEETQYF	TGTGCCAGCAGCCCCCTGGGACTCCCAAGGTTGGAAGAGACCCAGTACTTC
NA	TRBD2	TRBJ2-1	TRBV28	CASILNPSGSGGEQFF	TGTGCCAGCATTCTGAACCCTAGCGGGAGTGGGGGTGAGCAGTTCTTC
NA	TRBD1	TRBJ1-2	TRBV5-6	CASSVPGQGNYGYTF	TGTGCCAGCAGCGTACCGGGACAGGGGAACTATGGCTACACCTTC
NA	NA	TRBJ1-2	TRBV7-8	CASSLAAHYGYTF	TGTGCCAGCAGCTTGGCCGCCCACTATGGCTACACCTTC
few	NA	TRBJ1-6	TRBV5-4	CASSPADSYNSPLHF	TGTGCCAGCAGCCCCGCCGACAGTTATAATTCACCCCTCCACTTT
once	NA	TRBJ2-1	TRBV29-1	CSVAPTGAVGNEQFF	TGCAGCGTAGCTCCTACGGGAGCTGTGGGCAATGAGCAGTTCTTC
few	NA	TRBJ1-1	TRBV6-2/TRBV6-3	CASSPRWGGEAFF	TGTGCCAGCAGCCCACGATGGGGCGGTGAAGCTTTCTTT
NA	NA	TRBJ2-1	TRBV4-1	CASSQGASDNEQFF	TGCGCCAGCAGCCAAGGGGCTAGCGACAATGAGCAGTTCTTC
NA	NA	TRBJ1-6	TRBV5-5	CASNSGSPRSSYNSPLHF	TGTGCCAGCAACTCCGGGTCCCCAAGGAGCTCCTATAATTCACCCCTCCACTTT
NA	NA	TRBJ2-7	TRBV11-2	CASSPRGAFGAYEQYF	TGTGCCAGCAGCCCCCGGGGGGCCTTTGGGGCATACGAGCAGTACTTC
once	TRBD1	TRBJ2-7	TRBV28	CASPGSVAGGEQYF	TGTGCCAGCCCCGGATCAGTAGCAGGGGGCGAGCAGTACTTC
NA	TRBD1	TRBJ2-2	TRBV4-3	CASSQEGQGNTGELFF	TGCGCCAGCAGCCAAGAAGGACAGGGGAACACCGGGGAGCTGTTTTTT
few	NA	TRBJ2-1	TRBV18	CASSPGPPGHPTTRNEQFF	TGTGCCAGCTCACCAGGTCCCCCGGGACATCCAACGACCCGCAATGAGCAGTTCTTC
NA	TRBD1	TRBJ2-6	TRBV19	CAGSMGRQGSGANVLTF	TGTGCCGGTAGTATGGGCCGACAGGGGAGTGGGGCCAACGTCCTGACTTTC
many	TRBD1	TRBJ2-7	TRBV6-5	CASSWTGEVYEQYF	TGTGCCAGCAGCTGGACAGGGGAAGTCTACGAGCAGTACTTC
NA	TRBD2	TRBJ2-1	TRBV4-1	CASSQTGLAGNEQFF	TGCGCCAGCAGCCAAACGGGACTAGCGGGAAATGAGCAGTTCTTC
NA	TRBD1	TRBJ1-1	TRBV2	CASSEPGQREAFF	TGTGCCAGCAGTGAACCGGGACAGCGGGAAGCTTTCTTT
NA	TRBD1	TRBJ1-6	TRBV3-1/TRBV3-2	CASSQGTGIKNSPLHF	TGTGCCAGCAGCCAAGGGACAGGGATAAAAAATTCACCCCTCCACTTT